This TCR beta chain comes out of a study of blood T cell repertoires in COVID-19. The CDR3 contains 18 residues. V was trimmed by 0 bases and J by 4 bases, leaving 21 bases between them. The germline CDR1 and CDR2 sequences are LGHNA and YNFKEQ. Libraries were prepared by immunoSEQ multiplex PCR; TCRdb keeps only in-frame clonotypes and omits some of them. The sample includes some 270,000 clones, around 89% of them seen just once. The TCR was taken from a man between 25 and 39 years old with acute or convalescent COVID-19. Sequencing was performed on peripheral blood. The chain recombines TRBV4-2 with TRBJ1-1; D is perhaps TRBD1 (5 bases). CDR3 protein: CASSQEARKRAGGTEAFF. The CDR3 region has the DNA TGTGCCAGCAGCCAAGAGGCTCGGAAGCGGGCGGGGGGCACTGAAGCTTTCTTT.